Shown below are 15 T cell receptor beta chains from a single sample sequenced in a study of T cells expressing NK-cell markers (dated by TCRdb to the early 2020s). To prepare the library, 5' RACE was applied. These reads were obtained on an Illumina HiSeq 2000. After the reads were reprocessed by TCRdb, one entry was made per CDR3 protein sequence, with no DNA. The sample's clone listing holds a few hundred thousand distinct CDR3 sequences. The ten largest clones add up to about 3.6% of the sample. Sequenced: blood T cells: a sorted CD56 or NKG2C T cell subset, CD4+ or CD8+ T cells, or bulk PBMC T cells (not recorded which). These receptors all come from a man aged 18-30 years in good health. Donor details come from another sample of the same person, matched by shared clones.

The rearrangement uses TRBV13 and TRBJ2-7. This CDR3 comprises 16 residues. Germline V CDR1 and CDR2: PRHDT, FYEKMQ (reference sequence). The CDR3 sequence: CASSLVGSVPRDEQYF.

The chain employs TRBV27 and TRBJ2-1; the TCRdb D gene call, TRBD2, has no DNA to confirm it. The germline gives CDR1 MNHEY, CDR2 SMNVEV (reference sequence). The CDR3 runs to 14 residues. The CDR3 is CASSLKWELNEQFF.

Here the CDR3 reads CASSIEQRTYEQYF. The chain combines TRBV28 with TRBJ2-7. The CDR3 has 14 residues. Per the germline V gene, CDR1 is MDHEN and CDR2 is SYDVKM.

This sequence joins TRBV5-1 and TRBJ2-7; TCRdb returns TRBD1, unconfirmable since there is no DNA. This CDR3 is built from 14 residues. Germline CDR1 reads SGHRS; CDR2 reads YFSETQ. The CDR3 protein is CASSRGQGNYEQYF.

V usage is TRBV7-2 and J usage is TRBJ2-1; TCRdb lists TRBD1, though no DNA is available to test this call. The germline gives CDR1 SGHTA, CDR2 FQGNSA. The CDR3 runs 16 residues. The CDR3 reads CASTPGEGWLNNEQFF.

The CDR3 is CSATKPGSAYEQYF. The J gene is TRBJ2-7, the V gene TRBV29-1; TCRdb's D call of TRBD1 is untestable without DNA. This CDR3 has 14 amino acids. CDR1 is SQVTM and CDR2 is ANQGSEA in the germline V gene.

The V gene is TRBV27, the J gene TRBJ2-1. This CDR3 region has 14 residues. CDR1 and CDR2 (germline): MNHEY, SMNVEV (reference sequence). The CDR3 is CASSYWTDNNEQFF.

Here the CDR3 reads CASTRSYEQYF. The V call is TRBV28, the J call TRBJ2-7. The CDR3 runs 11 residues. CDR1 MDHEN and CDR2 SYDVKM come from the germline V gene.

The chain joins TRBV27 to TRBJ2-2; TCRdb's D gene call, TRBD2, goes unchecked for lack of DNA. CDR3 length: 15 residues. Germline V gene data show CDR1 as MNHEY and CDR2 as SMNVEV (reference sequence). The CDR3 protein is CASRPSGANTGELFF.

V gene TRBV12-3 or TRBV12-4 combines with J gene TRBJ2-5; TCRdb proposes TRBD2, but this gene call is untestable without DNA. The CDR3 contains 15 residues. The CDR3 sequence: CASSNPAGVGETQYF.

CDR3 residues: CASSPLFSGKNIQYF. This chain links TRBV5-1 with TRBJ2-4; the TCRdb call, TRBD2, lacks DNA for checking. This CDR3 contains 15 residues. Germline CDR1 SGHRS, CDR2 YFSETQ.

CDR3 sequence: CASSYSDRVLNLGYTF. This rearrangement joins TRBV6-5 to TRBJ1-2; TCRdb's D call of TRBD1 is untestable without DNA. This CDR3 region has 16 residues. Germline CDR1 is MNHEY and CDR2 is SVGAGI.

V usage is TRBV5-4 and J usage is TRBJ2-5; TCRdb gives TRBD2 as the D gene, but with no DNA this cannot be confirmed. This CDR3 spans 16 amino acids. Per the germline V gene, CDR1 is SGHNT and CDR2 is YYREEE (reference sequence). The CDR3 here is CASSLSAGGLEETQYF.

The rearrangement links TRBV7-8 to TRBJ2-1; the D call from TCRdb, TRBD2, cannot be confirmed without DNA. The CDR3 has 18 amino acids. CDR1 is SGHVS and CDR2 is FQNEAQ in the germline V gene. The chain's CDR3 is CASSLDSLTSGLWNEQFF.

The V call is TRBV12-3 or TRBV12-4, the J call TRBJ1-1. The CDR3 contains 15 residues. CDR3 in amino acids: CASSLGQGWYTEAFF.